The 22 T cell receptor beta chains below come from one sample, sequenced in a study of shared clonotypes between healthy human individuals. Clones were read by immunoSEQ multiplex PCR, and TCRdb kept only the in-frame ones, dropping some. The sample has about 960,000 clones; around three quarters are singletons. The sequenced sample was memory CD4+ T cells sorted from blood. Subset given: CD45RA-negative fraction. The receptor source for this set is a man between 18 and 29 years old in good health.

V gene TRBV7-8 combines with J gene TRBJ1-2; TRBD1 matches 7 bases. V gave up 4 bases and J gave up 6 bases; unmatched junction bases: 5. Germline CDR1 is SGHVS and CDR2 is FQNEAQ. The CDR3 has 13 residues. CDR3 coding DNA: TGTGCCAGCAGCTCTCAACAGGGGAATGGCTACACCTTC. This encodes CASSSQQGNGYTF.

DNA for the CDR3: TGTGCCTGGAGTGTACGGTCCGGGCTCGGAAACACCATATATTTT. This sequence encodes CAWSVRSGLGNTIYF. The V and J genes are TRBV30 and TRBJ1-3, with unresolved D. The V end was cut by 0 bases, the J end by 4 bases, with 13 bases between. From germline, CDR1 is GTSNPN and CDR2 SVGIG (reference sequence). CDR3 length: 15 residues.

In this sample, this clone turned up once. The rearrangement links TRBV28 to TRBJ2-7, with TRBD2 as a possible D gene (5 bases). Trimming took 3 bases from V and 0 from J, leaving 18 bases between them. Germline CDR1 and CDR2: MDHEN and SYDVKM. The CDR3 runs to 17 residues. CDR3 DNA: TGTGCCAGCAGTTTGGGGTCCGGGAATAGGGTCTCCTACGAGCAGTACTTC. It translates to CASSLGSGNRVSYEQYF.

The chain carries TRBV4-3 and TRBJ2-7; TRBD1 might be the D (6 bases). Trimming shortened V by 2 bases and J by 7 bases, and 15 bases separated the two germline ends. Germline V gene lookup returns CDR1 LGHNA and CDR2 YSLEER. The CDR3 is made up of 14 amino acids. This chain's CDR3 is CASSQLGTPWEQYF. The CDR3 DNA sequence: TGCGCCAGCAGCCAACTGGGGACACCTTGGGAGCAGTACTTC.

This clone was detected only a few times. This sequence joins TRBV18 and TRBJ2-3; D ambiguous. The length of the CDR3 is 13 residues. With 6 bases removed from V and 4 bases from J, the gap between germline ends came to 11 bases. Per the germline V gene, CDR1 is KGHSH and CDR2 is LQKENI. CDR3 bases: TGTGCCAGCTCCGTTACGACGGCAGATACGCAGTATTTT. Amino acids: CASSVTTADTQYF.

The genes are TRBV29-1 and TRBJ2-7; TRBD1 matches 7 bases. CDR1 is SQVTM, CDR2 ANQGSEA, per germline. The CDR3 sequence is 13 residues long. With 6 bases clipped from V and 1 base from J, the junction kept 6 bases outside the gene matches. CDR3 residues: CSVWDSESYEQYF. The CDR3 nucleotides are TGCAGCGTGTGGGACAGCGAATCCTACGAGCAGTACTTC.

The J gene is TRBJ1-1, the V gene TRBV10-1; D gene uncertain. V lost 0 bases and J lost 3, with 14 bases in between. The CDR3 has 16 residues. Per the germline V gene, CDR1 is WNHNN and CDR2 is SYGVQD (reference sequence). The CDR3 spells CASSESVGGRDTEAFF. DNA of the CDR3: TGCGCCAGCAGTGAGTCGGTCGGCGGAAGAGACACTGAAGCTTTCTTT.

V gene TRBV5-4 combines with J gene TRBJ2-5, with 10 bases that match TRBD2. The junction had 4 bases not matched to a gene; V was cut back by 3 bases and J by 5 bases. The CDR3 runs 14 residues. CDR1 is SGHNT and CDR2 is YYREEE in the germline V gene (reference sequence). CDR3 amino acids: CASSWWGLAETQYF. In DNA, the CDR3 is TGTGCCAGCAGCTGGTGGGGACTAGCGGAGACCCAGTACTTC.

This chain connects TRBV7-6 to TRBJ2-3; D tentatively reads TRBD1 or TRBD2 (7 bases each). The length of the CDR3 is 15 residues. Trimming shortened V by 4 bases and J by 6 bases, and 17 bases separated the two germline ends. Germline loops: CDR1 SGHVS, CDR2 FNYEAQ. Written as DNA, the CDR3 is TGTGCCAGCAGCTCCCGACAGGGAGGGTCGGATACGCAGTATTTT. Translating gives CASSSRQGGSDTQYF.

This clone came up a few times. The V call is TRBV5-1, the J call TRBJ1-5; D perhaps matches TRBD1 (5 bases). Germline V gene data show CDR1 as SGHRS and CDR2 as YFSETQ. The CDR3 spans 16 residues. The V end was cut by 4 bases, the J end by 0 bases, with 14 bases between. The CDR3 DNA follows: TGCGCCAGCAGCCGAGGTCCAGGGTATAGCAATCAGCCCCAGCATTTT. Translation gives CASSRGPGYSNQPQHF.

The rearrangement links TRBV5-4 to TRBJ2-1; 8 bases are shared with TRBD2. Germline loops: CDR1 SGHNT, CDR2 YYREEE (reference sequence). This CDR3 is 16 amino acids long. V lost 4 bases to trimming and J lost 4 bases; unmatched junction nucleotides: 10. The CDR3 sequence is CASSPVGSGTYNEQFF. In DNA form, the CDR3 reads TGTGCCAGCAGCCCCGTGGGTAGCGGGACTTACAATGAGCAGTTCTTC.

This clone was counted ten times or more. The chain links TRBV10-2 to TRBJ2-6; D may match TRBD1 or TRBD2 (6 bases each). Germline V gene lookup returns CDR1 WSHSY and CDR2 SAAADI. The CDR3 covers 16 residues. Trimming removed 3 bases from V and 0 bases from J, with 9 bases in between. CDR3 region: CASSDRGASGANVLTF. CDR3 in DNA: TGCGCCAGCAGTGATAGGGGGGCCTCTGGGGCCAACGTCCTGACTTTC.

V usage is TRBV30 and J usage is TRBJ2-7; D is perhaps TRBD1 (6 bases). The length of the CDR3 is 14 residues. Germline CDR1 and CDR2: GTSNPN and SVGIG (reference sequence). Trimming cost V 3 bases and J 3 bases, with 15 bases left between them. CDR3 sequence reads: CAWRQQGNNYEQYF. CDR3 coding DNA: TGTGCCTGGAGACAACAGGGTAATAACTACGAGCAGTACTTC. Supplemented by reference TRBV30 and TRBJ2-7, the full variable domain reads SQTIHQWPATLVQPVGSPLSLECTVEGTSNPNLYWYRQAAGRGLQLLFYSVGIGQISSEVPQNLSASRPQDRQFILSSKKLLLSDSGFYLCAWRQQGNNYEQYFGPGTRLTVT.

The chain employs TRBV11-2 and TRBJ2-3; TRBD1 matches 9 bases. The ends lost 4 bases at V and 6 bases at J; junction bases unmatched: 8. CDR3 size: 15 residues. Germline CDR1 and CDR2: SGHAT and FQNNGV. DNA of the CDR3: TGTGCCAGCAGCTCACGCTCCGGGACAGGGGATACGCAGTATTTT. This gives the protein CASSSRSGTGDTQYF.

This clone has more than one count but fewer than ten. The chain combines TRBV2 with TRBJ1-2, with 8 bases that match TRBD1. This CDR3 is built from 12 residues. The germline V gene encodes CDR1 SNHLY and CDR2 FYNNEI. The V gene end was trimmed by 6 bases and the J gene end by 10 bases; junction bases not matched to a gene: 7. CDR3 sequence (DNA): TGTGCCAGCAGAGGACAGGGCGAAGCCTACACCTTC. This translates into CASRGQGEAYTF.

The V call is TRBV4-1, the J call TRBJ2-1; TRBD2 aligns across 14 bases. The germline gives CDR1 MGHRA, CDR2 YSYEKL. V trimming: 5 bases; J trimming: 8 bases; junction bases outside the gene matches: 8. This CDR3 has 16 residues. The CDR3 protein is CASSARGTSGSYEQFF. CDR3 nucleotides: TGCGCCAGCAGCGCAAGGGGGACTAGCGGGAGTTATGAGCAGTTCTTC.

Worth noting for this clone: Other nucleotide sequences from this sample produce the same CDR3. The V call is TRBV10-1, the J call TRBJ2-3, with D possibly matching TRBD2 (7 bases). The V gene's germline CDR1 is WNHNN and CDR2 SYGVQD (reference sequence). The CDR3 is 15 amino acids. Trimming pared 2 bases from V and 1 base from J, leaving 10 bases between. The chain's CDR3 is CASSEVGGGTDTQYF. CDR3 sequence (DNA): TGCGCCAGCAGTGAGGTAGGGGGGGGCACAGATACGCAGTATTTT.

This rearrangement joins TRBV5-1 to TRBJ1-1; 7 bases are a match to TRBD1. The CDR3 runs to 14 residues. Germline V gene lookup returns CDR1 SGHRS and CDR2 YFSETQ. V lost 1 base and J lost 3; bases outside the gene matches: 3. The CDR3 is CASSLNRGYTEAFF. The CDR3 DNA is TGCGCCAGCAGCTTGAACAGGGGTTACACTGAAGCTTTCTTT.

The genes are TRBV7-2 and TRBJ1-5; D is ambiguous. CDR3 length equals 13 residues. Trimming removed 6 bases at V and 7 bases at J, with 13 bases between. Germline V gene lookup returns CDR1 SGHTA and CDR2 FQGNSA. The DNA of the CDR3 is TGTGCCAGCAGGCAAGGACTGAGCCAGCCCCAGCATTTT. It encodes CASRQGLSQPQHF.

Details on this clone: This CDR3 is also generated by other DNA sequences in the sample. The rearrangement links TRBV7-2 to TRBJ2-3, with 11 bases identical to TRBD2. Germline values: CDR1 SGHTA, CDR2 FQGNSA. The length of the CDR3 is 16 residues. Germline trimming cut 1 base from V and 4 bases from J; bases unmatched to any gene: 4. CDR3 coding DNA: TGTGCCAGCAGCTTAGACTTAGCGGGAGGGCCAGATACGCAGTATTTT. Encoded protein: CASSLDLAGGPDTQYF.

The chain couples TRBV6-1 to TRBJ2-7; TRBD2 matches 7 bases. CDR1 and CDR2 from the germline V gene are MNHNS and SASEGT. This CDR3 has 14 amino acids. The V and J ends lost 0 bases and 5 bases, in that order; junction bases with no gene match: 4. CDR3 in amino acids: CASSEALRGDEQYF. CDR3 sequence (DNA): TGTGCCAGCAGTGAAGCGCTTCGGGGGGACGAGCAGTACTTC.

This chain connects TRBV6-5 to TRBJ1-2, with 8 bases aligning to TRBD1. Germline values: CDR1 MNHEY, CDR2 SVGAGI. V was clipped by 6 bases and J by 6 bases; unmatched bases: 12. The CDR3 is 15 amino acids. CDR3 bases: TGTGCCAGCAGCCCCCAGGGGGCGCGTTGGGATGGCTACACCTTC. Amino acid sequence: CASSPQGARWDGYTF.